Sequencing of this T cell receptor (beta chain) was carried out in a study of cytomegalovirus exposure and HLA in healthy donors. Study findings and constraints: In vitro checks showed that a few CMV-associated chains really do target CMV antigens. It was reportedly the case that the classifier diagnosed cytomegalovirus status with high specificity and sensitivity.

As regards this clone: The antigen remains undetermined.

Vbeta (60) and Jbeta (13) primers were used in the PCR. Sequenced by immunoSEQ multiplex PCR; TCRdb stores in-frame clones only, minus some. There are about 130,000 clones in the sample; 60% to 80% occur only once, and about 2.7% lies in the top ten. The receptor was derived from a woman in her fifties or sixties in good health and CMV-seropositive. The sample taken for sequencing was PBMCs.

The CDR3 spells CAVGGNSPLHF. The CDR3 DNA is TGTGCCGTAGGCGGTAATTCACCCCTCCACTTT. V and J are TRBV7-9 and TRBJ1-6; no clear D gene. The CDR3 consists of 11 residues. V lost 11 bases to trimming and J lost 6 bases, with 8 bases between them. Germline CDR1 is SEHNR and CDR2 is FQNEAQ (reference sequence).